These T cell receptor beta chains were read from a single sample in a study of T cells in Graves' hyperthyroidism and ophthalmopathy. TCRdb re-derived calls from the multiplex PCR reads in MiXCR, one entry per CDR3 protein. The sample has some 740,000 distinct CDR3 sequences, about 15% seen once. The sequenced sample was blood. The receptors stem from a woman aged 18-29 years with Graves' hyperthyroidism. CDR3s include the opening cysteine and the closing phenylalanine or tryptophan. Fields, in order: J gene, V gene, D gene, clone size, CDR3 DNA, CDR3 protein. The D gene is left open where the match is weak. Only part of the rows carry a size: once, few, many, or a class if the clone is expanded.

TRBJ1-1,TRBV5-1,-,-,TGCGCCAGCAGCGAGGACAGAGTGGCTTTCTTT,CASSEDRVAFF
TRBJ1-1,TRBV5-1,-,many,TGCGCCAGCAGTCGGACGTCGAACACTGAAGCTTTCTTT,CASSRTSNTEAFF
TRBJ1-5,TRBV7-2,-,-,TGTGCCAGCAGCCCTACAGAATATCAGCCCCAGCATTTT,CASSPTEYQPQHF
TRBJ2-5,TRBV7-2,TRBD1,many,TGTGCCAGCACCGATTTTCGACAGGGTGAGACCCAGTACTTC,CASTDFRQGETQYF
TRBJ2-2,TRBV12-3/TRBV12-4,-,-,TGTGCCAGCAGTTTCCCAACGATCGCCCGCGGGGAGCTGTTTTTT,CASSFPTIARGELFF
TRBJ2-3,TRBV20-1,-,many,TGCAGTGCTGCCGAGGGTCATACGCAGTATTTT,CSAAEGHTQYF
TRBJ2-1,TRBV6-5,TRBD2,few,TGTGCCAGCAGTTACCGGACTAGCGGGGGGACCTACAATGAGCAGTTCTTC,CASSYRTSGGTYNEQFF
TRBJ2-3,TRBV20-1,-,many,TGCAGTGCTAGCTCGCCGGATGGGAGAGATACGCAGTATTTT,CSASSPDGRDTQYF
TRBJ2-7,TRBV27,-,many,TGTGCCAGCAGTCCACTAGGGGGGGGCTACTACGAGCAGTACTTC,CASSPLGGGYYEQYF
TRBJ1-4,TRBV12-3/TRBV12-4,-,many,TGTGCCAGCAGTTTCAGGCCGAGCATTCGAGGTGAAAAACTGTTTTTT,CASSFRPSIRGEKLFF
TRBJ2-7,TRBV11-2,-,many,TGTGCCAGCAGCTCCACGTATAAGCGCCTACAGAGGGGTCTCGAGCAGTACTTC,CASSSTYKRLQRGLEQYF
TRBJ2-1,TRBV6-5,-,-,TGTGCCAGCAGTCCCTCGGCCAGCGGGCGTCCCGGCAATGAGCAGTTCTTC,CASSPSASGRPGNEQFF
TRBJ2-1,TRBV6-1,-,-,TGTGCCAGCAGTGTCTCAGGGGGGTGGGATGAGCAGTTCTTC,CASSVSGGWDEQFF
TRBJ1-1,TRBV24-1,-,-,TGTGCCACCAGTGATTCGGCGCGGGGACTCGCTGAAGCTTTCTTT,CATSDSARGLAEAFF
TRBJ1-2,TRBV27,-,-,TGTGCCAGCAGTTTAGTGGGAGGGCCGGAGTATGGCTACACCTTC,CASSLVGGPEYGYTF
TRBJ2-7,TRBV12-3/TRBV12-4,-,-,TGTGCCAGCTGCTTGGGCAGGGGCTACGAGCAGTACTTC,CASCLGRGYEQYF
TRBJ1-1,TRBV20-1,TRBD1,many,TGCAGTGCTGTTTTAAGTGGGACAGCTTACATGAACACTGAAGCTTTCTTT,CSAVLSGTAYMNTEAFF
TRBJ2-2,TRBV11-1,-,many,TGTGCCAGCAGCTTCAAGGGGGGGCTGAGCACCGGGGAGCTGTTTTTT,CASSFKGGLSTGELFF
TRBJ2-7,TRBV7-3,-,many,TGTGCCAGCAGCTCCGGCCCAATGAACGAGCAGTACTTC,CASSSGPMNEQYF
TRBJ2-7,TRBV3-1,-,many,TGTGCCAGCAGCCCCGGGGATGGGAGCGAGCAGTACTTC,CASSPGDGSEQYF
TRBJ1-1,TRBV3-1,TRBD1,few,TGTGCCAGCAGCCCGGGACAGCCTATGGGCACTGAAGCTTTCTTT,CASSPGQPMGTEAFF
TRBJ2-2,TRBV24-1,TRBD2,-,TGTGCCACCAGTACGGGGACTAGCGGATACACCGGGGAGCTGTTTTTT,CATSTGTSGYTGELFF
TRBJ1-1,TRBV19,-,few,TGTGCCAGTAGCCCCTTGAGGCTTGAGAACACTGAAGCTTTCTTT,CASSPLRLENTEAFF
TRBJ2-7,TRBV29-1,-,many,TGCAGCGCCGCACAGGGCTTGAGCTCCTACGAGCAGTACTTC,CSAAQGLSSYEQYF
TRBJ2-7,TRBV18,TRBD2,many,TGTGCCAGCTCACCGGTAGCGGGAACGGCCTACGAGCAGTACTTC,CASSPVAGTAYEQYF